The 2 T cell receptor beta chains below were found in one sample sequenced in a study of control samples from healthy donors and cancer patients. Libraries were prepared by immunoSEQ multiplex PCR; TCRdb keeps only in-frame clonotypes and omits some of them. This table holds over 85,000 clones, over 75% found once. Sequencing input: PBMCs. These receptors were taken from a woman aged 55-75 years with lung cancer.

This CDR3 is CASSLGLGTSGGPETQYF. The CDR3, as DNA: TGTGCCAGCAGCTTAGGCTTAGGGACTAGCGGGGGGCCTGAGACCCAGTACTTC. The chain joins TRBV11-2 to TRBJ2-5, with 15 bases aligning to TRBD2. Germline CDR1 and CDR2: SGHAT and FQNNGV. J was trimmed by 5 bases and V by 1 base; bases with no gene match: 8. The length of the CDR3 is 18 residues.

This clone came up once. This chain connects TRBV27 to TRBJ2-1; 12 positions agree with TRBD2. This CDR3 has 19 amino acids. The ends lost 2 bases at V and 5 bases at J; junction bases unmatched: 13. Germline CDR1 MNHEY, CDR2 SMNVEV (reference sequence). CDR3 coding DNA: TGTGCCAGCAGTTTACCCCCCGGGGGGACTAGCGGGTTTAACAATGAGCAGTTCTTC. It encodes CASSLPPGGTSGFNNEQFF.